Listed below are T cell receptor beta chains from one sample, sequenced in a study of beta chain features in type 1 diabetes. The assay was immunoSEQ multiplex PCR, and TCRdb's table has in-frame clones only and misses some. The sample yields 280,000 or so clones, 15% seen once. Sequencing input: naive CD4+ T cells from blood. The receptor set was obtained from a man younger than 30 with type 1 diabetes. CDR3s include the opening cysteine and the closing phenylalanine or tryptophan. D genes are given only for firm matches. Part of the rows lack a size; the others show once, few, many or a class for expanded clones.

.	few	TRBV5-6	TRBJ1-5	CASSWGGIYSNQPQHF	TGTGCCAGCAGCTGGGGAGGGATTTATAGCAATCAGCCCCAGCATTTT
.	once	TRBV4-3	TRBJ2-5	CASSQDRGAVTQYF	TGCGCCAGCAGCCAAGATCGGGGGGCCGTGACCCAGTACTTC
TRBD1	.	TRBV7-9	TRBJ2-7	CASSPTGAEQYF	TGTGCCAGCAGCCCAACAGGGGCCGAGCAGTACTTC
TRBD1	.	TRBV5-4	TRBJ2-7	CASSWGGQGGHEQYF	TGTGCCAGCAGCTGGGGGGGACAGGGGGGCCACGAGCAGTACTTC
TRBD2	few	TRBV7-2	TRBJ2-3	CASSLAGAGRNAYF	TGTGCCAGCAGCTTAGCCGGAGCGGGGCGGAATGCGTATTTT
TRBD1	.	TRBV2	TRBJ1-2	CASSSDRAGGYTF	TGTGCCAGCAGCTCCGACAGGGCGGGGGGCTACACCTTC
.	.	TRBV5-1	TRBJ1-1	CASSPRADTEAFF	TGCGCCAGCAGCCCGCGGGCGGACACTGAAGCTTTCTTT
TRBD2	.	TRBV2	TRBJ2-1	CASRSGGPYNEQFF	TGTGCCAGCAGATCGGGGGGGCCCTACAATGAGCAGTTCTTC
TRBD2	few	TRBV7-8	TRBJ2-1	CASSLAPRGGFEQFF	TGTGCCAGCAGCTTAGCGCCCCGGGGGGGATTTGAGCAGTTCTTC
.	.	TRBV5-1	TRBJ1-6	CASSFPRLDSPLHF	TGCGCCAGCAGCTTCCCCAGGCTGGATTCACCCCTCCACTTT
TRBD1	.	TRBV25-1	TRBJ2-5	CASSGRTGGQETQYF	TGTGCCAGCAGTGGGAGGACAGGGGGACAAGAGACCCAGTACTTC
TRBD2	.	TRBV28	TRBJ2-7	CASSSPAVGGSEQYF	TGTGCCAGCAGTTCCCCGGCGGTGGGAGGGTCCGAGCAGTACTTC
.	.	TRBV10-2	TRBJ2-3	CASSSPLGADTQYF	TGCGCCAGCAGCTCTCCTCTAGGGGCAGATACGCAGTATTTT
TRBD1	.	TRBV5-1	TRBJ2-3	CASSLRPGGEDTQYF	TGCGCCAGCAGCTTAAGACCAGGGGGCGAAGATACGCAGTATTTT
TRBD1	.	TRBV30	TRBJ2-5	CAWSLGQGPQETQYF	TGTGCCTGGAGTCTGGGACAGGGCCCCCAAGAGACCCAGTACTTC
.	.	TRBV11-3	TRBJ2-1	CASSLGRHNEQFF	TGTGCCAGCAGCTTGGGCAGACACAATGAGCAGTTCTTC
.	few	TRBV4-3	TRBJ2-2	CASSQDLLGGGTGELFF	TGCGCCAGCAGCCAAGATCTCTTGGGGGGTGGCACCGGGGAGCTGTTTTTT
TRBD1	few	TRBV9	TRBJ2-1	CASSVVTGTNEQFF	TGTGCCAGCAGCGTAGTGACAGGGACGAATGAGCAGTTCTTC
.	.	TRBV9	TRBJ1-2	CASSVPPSGNYGYTF	TGTGCCAGCAGCGTCCCCCCTTCGGGAAACTATGGCTACACCTTC
TRBD2	.	TRBV19	TRBJ2-7	CASSIWSSGRAGEQYF	TGTGCCAGTAGTATCTGGTCTAGCGGGAGGGCCGGAGAGCAGTACTTC
TRBD2	.	TRBV28	TRBJ2-2	CASIAPGGLAGELFF	TGTGCCAGCATCGCCCCGGGGGGGTTGGCCGGGGAGCTGTTTTTT
TRBD2	.	TRBV7-2	TRBJ2-7	CASSFLAGGPYEQYF	TGTGCCAGCAGCTTTTTAGCGGGAGGGCCCTACGAGCAGTACTTC
.	.	TRBV27	TRBJ1-4	CASGNSGYREKLFF	TGTGCCAGCGGTAACTCAGGGTATCGGGAAAAACTGTTTTTT
.	few	TRBV28	TRBJ2-3	CASSSPRPRLRRDTQYF	TGTGCCAGCAGTTCCCCCCGACCTAGACTCAGAAGGGATACGCAGTATTTT
TRBD2	few	TRBV14	TRBJ2-2	CASSHLPGLAPTGELFF	TGTGCCAGCAGCCACCTCCCGGGACTAGCGCCCACCGGGGAGCTGTTTTTT
TRBD1	.	TRBV18	TRBJ2-7	CASSPPGQGAGEQYF	TGTGCCAGCTCACCACCGGGACAGGGGGCGGGCGAGCAGTACTTC
.	few	TRBV20-1	TRBJ2-1	CSAYRVNEQFF	TGCAGTGCTTACAGGGTTAATGAGCAGTTCTTC
.	few	TRBV28	TRBJ2-5	CASREGTPETQYF	TGTGCCAGCAGGGAAGGGACACCGGAGACCCAGTACTTC
.	.	TRBV9	TRBJ2-1	CASSLRTVPYNEQFF	TGTGCCAGCAGCCTCCGGACAGTACCATACAATGAGCAGTTCTTC
TRBD1	few	TRBV10-3	TRBJ1-2	CAPKALGTAYGYTF	TGTGCCCCAAAGGCCCTTGGGACAGCTTATGGCTACACCTTC
.	.	TRBV18	TRBJ2-1	CASSRASLGWSGDEQFF	TGTGCCAGCTCACGGGCATCCCTTGGGTGGTCAGGTGATGAGCAGTTCTTC
TRBD2	.	TRBV5-1	TRBJ2-5	CASSPGLAGETQYF	TGCGCCAGCAGCCCGGGACTAGCGGGAGAGACCCAGTACTTC
.	few	TRBV5-1	TRBJ1-5	CASSLLGAVNQPQHF	TGCGCCAGCAGCTTGCTGGGGGCCGTCAATCAGCCCCAGCATTTT
.	few	TRBV29-1	TRBJ2-3	CSLLYRSAPAHTQYF	TGCAGTCTCCTCTACAGGAGCGCCCCTGCCCATACGCAGTATTTT
TRBD1	.	TRBV11-1	TRBJ2-5	CASSLAGGGKTQYF	TGTGCCAGCAGCTTGGCAGGGGGCGGGAAGACCCAGTACTTC
TRBD1	.	TRBV7-2	TRBJ1-1	CASSLGQGLVGAFF	TGTGCCAGCAGCTTAGGACAGGGCCTAGTCGGGGCTTTCTTT
TRBD2	few	TRBV29-1	TRBJ2-3	CSVEEGLAGVPDTQYF	TGCAGCGTTGAAGAGGGGCTAGCGGGAGTCCCGGATACGCAGTATTTT
TRBD2	few	TRBV4-1	TRBJ2-5	CASSQPGRRGEETQYF	TGCGCCAGCAGTCAACCAGGTCGTCGGGGGGAAGAGACCCAGTACTTC
TRBD2	.	TRBV28	TRBJ2-1	CASSLGLADNEQFF	TGTGCCAGCAGTCTGGGGCTAGCGGACAATGAGCAGTTCTTC
.	.	TRBV11-2	TRBJ1-3	CASSRTDNRNTIYF	TGTGCCAGCAGCAGAACCGACAACCGAAACACCATATATTTT
TRBD1	few	TRBV4-3	TRBJ1-2	CASSHGQGHYGYTF	TGCGCCAGCAGCCACGGACAGGGCCACTATGGCTACACCTTC
TRBD2	few	TRBV30	TRBJ2-3	CAWTQGLAGGVDTQYF	TGTGCCTGGACCCAGGGACTAGCGGGAGGTGTAGATACGCAGTATTTT
.	.	TRBV7-9	TRBJ1-1	CASSVNRVGHTEAFF	TGTGCCAGCAGCGTAAACAGGGTAGGACACACTGAAGCTTTCTTT